These T cell receptor beta chains were read from a single sample in a study of identical twins. TCRdb used MiXCR to reprocess the 5' RACE reads, holding one entry per CDR3 protein. The sample lists approximately 700,000 distinct CDR3 sequences, 6.1% seen once, with 1.5% to 2% in the top ten. The sequenced sample consisted of naive T cells sorted from blood. Source of these receptors: a man younger than 30 in good health. CDR3s include the opening cysteine and the closing phenylalanine or tryptophan. D genes are given only for firm matches. Clone sizes are given selectively: once, few, many, or a class where the clone is expanded.

D gene: NA
clone size: many
J gene: TRBJ1-1
V gene: TRBV2
CDR3 protein: CARMKGLNTEAFF
CDR3 DNA: TGTGCCAGAATGAAGGGGTTGAACACTGAAGCTTTCTTT

D gene: TRBD1
clone size: few
J gene: TRBJ2-1
V gene: TRBV7-9
CDR3 protein: CASSLQGAAYNEQFF
CDR3 DNA: TGTGCCAGCAGCCTACAGGGGGCGGCCTACAATGAGCAGTTCTTC

D gene: NA
clone size: NA
J gene: TRBJ2-1
V gene: TRBV7-9
CDR3 protein: CASSFRGLLTYNEQFF
CDR3 DNA: TGTGCCAGCAGCTTTAGGGGACTCCTAACTTACAATGAGCAGTTCTTC

D gene: TRBD2
clone size: many
J gene: TRBJ2-7
V gene: TRBV30
CDR3 protein: CAWSLAGGYEQYF
CDR3 DNA: TGTGCCTGGAGCCTAGCGGGAGGGTACGAGCAGTACTTC

D gene: NA
clone size: many
J gene: TRBJ1-1
V gene: TRBV6-2/TRBV6-3
CDR3 protein: CASSYSTHAQEAFF
CDR3 DNA: TGTGCCAGCAGTTACTCGACACACGCACAAGAAGCTTTCTTT

D gene: TRBD2
clone size: NA
J gene: TRBJ2-7
V gene: TRBV30
CDR3 protein: CAWSSEGRLAGIYEQYF
CDR3 DNA: TGTGCCTGGAGTTCCGAGGGGAGACTAGCGGGGATCTACGAGCAGTACTTC

D gene: NA
clone size: NA
J gene: TRBJ2-2
V gene: TRBV24-1
CDR3 protein: CATSGTLPGELFF
CDR3 DNA: TGTGCCACCAGTGGGACACTACCCGGGGAGCTGTTTTTT

D gene: TRBD1
clone size: many
J gene: TRBJ2-3
V gene: TRBV29-1
CDR3 protein: CSVVLWDRDPQYF
CDR3 DNA: TGCAGCGTTGTGTTATGGGACAGGGATCCGCAGTATTTT

D gene: NA
clone size: few
J gene: TRBJ1-4
V gene: TRBV13
CDR3 protein: CASSSYNNEKLFF
CDR3 DNA: TGTGCCAGCAGCTCCTATAATAATGAAAAACTGTTTTTT

D gene: TRBD1
clone size: many
J gene: TRBJ2-2
V gene: TRBV4-1
CDR3 protein: CASSQVKGGIFTGELFF
CDR3 DNA: TGCGCCAGCAGCCAAGTCAAAGGGGGCATCTTCACCGGGGAGCTGTTTTTT

D gene: NA
clone size: many
J gene: TRBJ2-7
V gene: TRBV12-3/TRBV12-4
CDR3 protein: CASSPLGGIRAGAHF
CDR3 DNA: TGTGCCAGCAGCCCTCTTGGGGGTATACGGGCTGGGGCGCACTTC

D gene: NA
clone size: many
J gene: TRBJ2-5
V gene: TRBV10-3
CDR3 protein: CAISVTGMETQYF
CDR3 DNA: TGTGCCATCAGTGTCACGGGGATGGAGACCCAGTACTTC

D gene: TRBD2
clone size: many
J gene: TRBJ2-3
V gene: TRBV4-1
CDR3 protein: CASSRQWGGRYTDTQYF
CDR3 DNA: TGCGCCAGCAGCCGCCAATGGGGGGGACGCTACACAGATACGCAGTATTTT

D gene: NA
clone size: many
J gene: TRBJ2-7
V gene: TRBV7-2
CDR3 protein: CASSWTTSFDEQYF
CDR3 DNA: TGTGCCAGCAGCTGGACGACTAGTTTTGATGAGCAGTACTTC

D gene: TRBD1
clone size: NA
J gene: TRBJ2-1
V gene: TRBV5-1
CDR3 protein: CASSFGAGGFYNEQFF
CDR3 DNA: TGCGCCAGCAGCTTTGGGGCAGGGGGTTTCTACAATGAGCAGTTCTTC

D gene: NA
clone size: few
J gene: TRBJ2-5
V gene: TRBV20-1
CDR3 protein: CSALGPDGGTQYF
CDR3 DNA: TGCAGTGCCCTCGGTCCGGACGGAGGGACCCAGTACTTC

D gene: TRBD1
clone size: NA
J gene: TRBJ2-7
V gene: TRBV7-2
CDR3 protein: CASSLRPGTGRGEQYF
CDR3 DNA: TGTGCCAGCAGCTTGCGACCTGGGACAGGGCGTGGGGAGCAGTACTTC

D gene: NA
clone size: many
J gene: TRBJ1-1
V gene: TRBV10-3
CDR3 protein: CAGRGGTNTEAFF
CDR3 DNA: TGTGCCGGGAGGGGGGGAACGAACACTGAAGCTTTCTTT

D gene: TRBD1
clone size: once
J gene: TRBJ2-2
V gene: TRBV3-1
CDR3 protein: CASSPPGQGGTGELFF
CDR3 DNA: TGTGCCAGCAGCCCCCCGGGACAGGGAGGGACCGGGGAGCTGTTTTTT

D gene: TRBD1
clone size: few
J gene: TRBJ2-1
V gene: TRBV25-1
CDR3 protein: CASTKRVGDRSNEQFF
CDR3 DNA: TGTGCCAGCACAAAAAGGGTCGGGGACAGGAGTAATGAGCAGTTCTTC

D gene: NA
clone size: NA
J gene: TRBJ2-5
V gene: TRBV7-8
CDR3 protein: CASSSEANQETQYF
CDR3 DNA: TGTGCCAGCAGCTCAGAGGCTAACCAAGAGACCCAGTACTTC

D gene: NA
clone size: many
J gene: TRBJ1-1
V gene: TRBV24-1
CDR3 protein: CATSSGLNTEAFF
CDR3 DNA: TGTGCCACCAGCTCCGGGCTGAACACTGAAGCTTTCTTT

D gene: NA
clone size: many
J gene: TRBJ2-1
V gene: TRBV29-1
CDR3 protein: CSVRSYNEQFF
CDR3 DNA: TGCAGCGTGAGGTCATACAATGAGCAGTTCTTC

D gene: TRBD1
clone size: many
J gene: TRBJ2-1
V gene: TRBV9
CDR3 protein: CASNLDRGKQFF
CDR3 DNA: TGTGCCAGCAACCTCGACAGGGGTAAGCAGTTCTTC

D gene: NA
clone size: NA
J gene: TRBJ1-5
V gene: TRBV19
CDR3 protein: CASSGDYSNQPQHF
CDR3 DNA: TGTGCCAGTAGTGGGGATTATAGCAATCAGCCCCAGCATTTT

D gene: TRBD1
clone size: few
J gene: TRBJ2-7
V gene: TRBV5-1
CDR3 protein: CASSLIGQAYEQYF
CDR3 DNA: TGCGCCAGCAGCTTGATAGGACAGGCCTATGAGCAGTACTTC

D gene: TRBD2
clone size: NA
J gene: TRBJ2-2
V gene: TRBV6-4
CDR3 protein: CASSSRTSGRIANTGELFF
CDR3 DNA: TGTGCCAGCAGCTCCCGGACTAGCGGGAGAATTGCGAACACCGGGGAGCTGTTTTTT

D gene: NA
clone size: many
J gene: TRBJ2-2
V gene: TRBV11-2
CDR3 protein: CASSPGSLRDTGELFF
CDR3 DNA: TGTGCCAGCAGCCCCGGCTCCTTGAGGGACACCGGGGAGCTGTTTTTT